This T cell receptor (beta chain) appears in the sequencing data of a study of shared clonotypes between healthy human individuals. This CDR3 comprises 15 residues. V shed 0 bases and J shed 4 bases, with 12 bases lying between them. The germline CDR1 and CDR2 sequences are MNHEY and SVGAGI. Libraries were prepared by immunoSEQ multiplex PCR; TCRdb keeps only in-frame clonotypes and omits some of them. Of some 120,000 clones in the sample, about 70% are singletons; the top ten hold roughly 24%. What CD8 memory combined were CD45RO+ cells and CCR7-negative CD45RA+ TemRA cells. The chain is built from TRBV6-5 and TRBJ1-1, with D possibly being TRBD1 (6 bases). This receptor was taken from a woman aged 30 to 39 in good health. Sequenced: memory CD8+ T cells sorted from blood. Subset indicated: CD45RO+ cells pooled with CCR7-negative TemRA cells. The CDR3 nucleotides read TGTGCCAGCAGTTACTCGGGGGCCTGGGGCACTGAAGCTTTCTTT. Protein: CASSYSGAWGTEAFF.